The 18 T cell receptor beta chains listed next were all sequenced from one sample in a study of PD-1 blockade in classical Hodgkin lymphoma. The patients all showed relapse after autologous stem cell transplantation, while their brentuximab vedotin exposure varied. The protocol was immunoSEQ multiplex PCR, while the TCRdb copy is restricted to in-frame clones and leaves out a portion. This table holds under 100,000 clones, over 70% found once. Sequenced material: peripheral blood mononuclear cells (PBMCs), taken at baseline. These receptors were taken from a human donor with classical Hodgkin lymphoma.

This sequence joins TRBV27 and TRBJ2-7, with TRBD1 identical over 9 bases. CDR1 is MNHEY, CDR2 SMNVEV, per germline (reference sequence). V trimming: 9 bases; J trimming: 3 bases; junction bases outside the gene matches: 9. The CDR3 extends over 14 amino acids. Here the CDR3 reads CASKPPGQGYEQYF. The CDR3 region has the DNA TGTGCCAGTAAACCCCCGGGACAGGGCTACGAGCAGTACTTC.

The V call is TRBV5-1, the J call TRBJ2-5; D gene uncertain. The CDR3 length is 14 residues. Germline V CDR1 and CDR2: SGHRS, YFSETQ. The V end lost 1 base, the J end lost 0 bases, and 7 bases lay between the germline ends. CDR3 coding DNA: TGCGCCAGCAGCTTGTTCCTGGACCAAGAGACCCAGTACTTC. Protein: CASSLFLDQETQYF.

The V gene is TRBV7-9, the J gene TRBJ1-2; TRBD1 matches 9 bases. CDR3 length equals 13 residues. Germline V gene data show CDR1 as SEHNR and CDR2 as FQNEAQ (reference sequence). Trimming cost V 4 bases and J 6 bases; bases outside gene matches: 3. In DNA form, the CDR3 reads TGTGCCAGCAGCTCCCGGGACAGGGATGGCTACACCTTC. It is translated as CASSSRDRDGYTF.

The chain couples TRBV4-2 to TRBJ1-1; a weak D match, TRBD1 (6 bases). This CDR3 spans 13 amino acids. Germline loops: CDR1 LGHNA, CDR2 YNFKEQ. V was shortened by 7 bases and J by 9 bases, with 18 bases between the two germline ends. This CDR3 is CASNWERDTQAFF. The DNA for the CDR3 is TGTGCCAGCAATTGGGAACGGGACACCCAAGCTTTCTTT.

The V call is TRBV19, the J call TRBJ1-2, with TRBD1 identical over 9 bases. The V gene end was trimmed by 2 bases and the J gene end by 2 bases; junction bases not matched to a gene: 3. The CDR3 is made up of 15 amino acids. Germline CDR1 is LNHDA and CDR2 is SQIVND (reference sequence). The CDR3 DNA follows: TGTGCCAGTAGTATACGGACAGGGGAAAACTATGGCTACACCTTC. Translating gives CASSIRTGENYGYTF.

The rearrangement joins TRBV7-2 to TRBJ2-1; TRBD2 might be the D (6 bases). V lost 3 bases and J lost 10, with 13 bases in between. Germline values: CDR1 SGHTA, CDR2 FQGNSA. The length of the CDR3 is 13 residues. CDR3 sequence reads: CASSFNWDLEQFF. For the CDR3, the DNA is TGTGCCAGCAGCTTCAACTGGGACTTGGAGCAGTTCTTC.

The chain carries TRBV7-6 and TRBJ2-7; 10 bases agree with TRBD1. The CDR3 is 17 amino acids. Germline V gene lookup returns CDR1 SGHVS and CDR2 FNYEAQ. J lost 2 bases, V lost 6 bases, and 13 bases had no gene match. CDR3 sequence: CASRPTPAGTGAYEQYF. The CDR3 coding sequence is TGTGCCAGCAGACCGACACCAGCCGGGACAGGGGCCTACGAGCAGTACTTC.

V is TRBV19 and J is TRBJ1-4; D possibly corresponds to TRBD1 (6 bases). The germline gives CDR1 LNHDA, CDR2 SQIVND (reference sequence). V gave up 8 bases and J gave up 5 bases, with 24 bases separating them. The CDR3 runs to 17 residues. CDR3 loop: CASSEGGPGSGNEKLFF. The CDR3 nucleotides are TGTGCCAGTTCCGAAGGGGGGCCGGGTTCGGGGAATGAAAAACTGTTTTTT.

The chain couples TRBV10-2 to TRBJ2-2, with D perhaps matching TRBD1 (5 bases). Per the germline V gene, CDR1 is WSHSY and CDR2 is SAAADI. The CDR3 has 14 residues. V shed 3 bases and J shed 6 bases, with 11 bases lying between them. The CDR3 region is CASSESPGPGELFF. CDR3 DNA sequence: TGCGCCAGCAGTGAATCGCCAGGGCCCGGGGAGCTGTTTTTT.

This clone has only one observation. Being one base from a much bigger clone, this may be a read error. Distinct nucleotide sequences in the sample also encode this CDR3. The chain combines TRBV7-9 with TRBJ2-7, with a weak D call TRBD1 (5 bases). V gave up 3 bases and J gave up 0 bases, with 6 bases separating them. There are 13 residues in the CDR3. Germline V gene sequence: CDR1 SEHNR, CDR2 FQNEAQ (reference sequence). The CDR3 sequence is CASSFDSSYEQYF. The CDR3 DNA reads as TGTGCCAGCAGCTTCGACAGCTCCTACGAGCAGTACTTC.

The CDR3 DNA sequence: TGTGCCATCAGTGAGACCATAAACTATGGCTACACCTTC. This encodes CAISETINYGYTF. This chain uses TRBV10-3 with TRBJ1-2; D remains unclear. The CDR3 sequence is 13 residues long. Per germline, CDR1 ENHRY and CDR2 SYGVKD. Trimming removed 2 bases at V and 2 bases at J, with 6 bases between.

The chain combines TRBV27 with TRBJ2-5; D possibly corresponds to TRBD1 (7 bases). CDR1 and CDR2 (germline): MNHEY, SMNVEV (reference sequence). V lost 6 bases, J lost 4 bases, and 9 bases lay in between. The CDR3 is made up of 12 amino acids. DNA for the CDR3: TGTGCCAGCAGCCAGGGGGGAGAGACCCAGTACTTC. Residues: CASSQGGETQYF.

This chain uses TRBV27 with TRBJ2-7; TRBD2 aligns across 10 bases. CDR1 MNHEY and CDR2 SMNVEV come from the germline V gene (reference sequence). After removal of 2 bases from V and 6 bases from J, the junction contained 4 bases not matched to a gene. There are 14 residues in the CDR3. The CDR3 DNA sequence: TGTGCCAGCAGTTTACTAGCGGGAGTGAGCGAGCAGTACTTC. Its protein is CASSLLAGVSEQYF.

The gene calls are TRBV7-8 and TRBJ1-5; D is unresolved. The CDR3 has 16 residues. CDR1 is SGHVS and CDR2 is FQNEAQ in the germline V gene. V lost 5 bases and J 0 bases, leaving 14 bases between the germline ends. The CDR3 bases are TGTGCCAGCAGCCCGCGGACGGACTTTAGCAATCAGCCCCAGCATTTT. Translated: CASSPRTDFSNQPQHF.

The V and J genes are TRBV4-1 and TRBJ1-5, with D possibly being TRBD1 (5 bases). The CDR3 sequence is 18 residues long. V was clipped by 1 base and J by 6 bases, with 22 bases between them. The germline V gene has CDR1 MGHRA and CDR2 YSYEKL. CDR3 DNA: TGCGCCAGCAGCCAAGGGGGCCAAGGCAGGTTCGTAGGTCAGCCCCAGCATTTT. It specifies CASSQGGQGRFVGQPQHF.

This clone has a handful of counts. The V call is TRBV6-5, the J call TRBJ2-2; D not resolved. Germline CDR1 MNHEY, CDR2 SVGAGI. The length of the CDR3 is 15 residues. With 8 bases removed from V and 0 bases from J, the gap between germline ends came to 13 bases. The chain's CDR3 is CASRPGSANTGELFF. DNA for the CDR3: TGTGCCAGCCGACCCGGCAGTGCGAACACCGGGGAGCTGTTTTTT.

The rearrangement links TRBV29-1 to TRBJ1-2; D remains unclear. Trimming removed 5 bases at V and 8 bases at J, with 18 bases between. Per the germline V gene, CDR1 is SQVTM and CDR2 is ANQGSEA. The CDR3 loop spans 13 amino acids. The DNA of the CDR3 is TGCAGCGTTAGTATTTTCGAGGGTGTGGGCTACACCTTC. Its translation: CSVSIFEGVGYTF.

The chain couples TRBV2 to TRBJ2-1; 10 bases match TRBD2. The CDR3 runs 16 residues. Germline CDR1 SNHLY, CDR2 FYNNEI. Trimming took 10 bases from V and 7 from J; bases not matched to a gene: 16. The CDR3 DNA follows: TGTGCCATCCCTGGGGCGGGGGCTAGCGGGAGTAATGAGCAGTTCTTC. Residues: CAIPGAGASGSNEQFF.